This paragraph covers one T cell receptor (beta chain) sequence. This clonotype has ten or more counts. What antigen it recognizes has not been identified. No much larger clone exists at a distance of one base, and base qualities are not known. Including the terminal cysteine and phenylalanine, the CDR3 comprises 12 residues. This entry keeps only the CDR3 DNA: 36 bases, framed from base 1. V and J are truncated by 6 bases and 4 bases respectively, leaving an intervening sequence of 10 bases. CDR1 and CDR2, looked up from the germline V gene, are SGHTA and FQGNSA. Library preparation employed PCR. Instrument used: Illumina HiSeq 2500. TCR libraries were prepared with molecular barcoding, using unique molecular identifiers to normalize TCRbeta repertoire quantification. Through fastp at Q25 and MiXCR, TCRdb rebuilt clones from the public reads, retaining in-frame beta chains. When rows share a CDR3 protein, they turn into one entry using the most common DNA and genes. The sample has fewer than 20,000 distinct CDR3 sequences on record, over 5% of them singletons. The ten top clones hold about 6.3% of the sample.

In the paper's terms, the treatment or condition label means: allogeneic hematopoietic cell transplantation with graft depleted of TCRalphabeta T cells and CD19 B cells. The children who served as transplant recipients had been given grafts of TCRalphabeta/CD19-depleted allogeneic hematopoietic cells. These data originate in a study of T-cell reconstitution after alpha-beta-depleted transplantation in children (dated by TCRdb to the mid-2010s). Study-wide context: Using TCR repertoire profiling, the study followed T-cell immune reconstitution in a quantitative way in children after TCRalphabeta/CD19-depleted allogeneic hematopoietic cell transplantation.

Study-level results and caveats: In some patients, the high TCRbeta diversity seen at day 60 was put down to recipient T cells and intrathymic progenitors that had survived conditioning. Hyperexpanded clone frequencies declined over subsequent months; after one year, T-cell counts and TCRbeta diversity were mostly attributed to newly produced T cells. The apparently early alphabetaT-cell count recovery about two months after transplant was reportedly dependent on only several hundred rapidly expanded clones derived from non-depleted graft cells.

The chain is assembled from TRBV7-2 and TRBJ2-7; D gene: possibly TRBD1, on 5 matching bases. This specimen was PBMCs, taken before TCRalphabeta/CD19-depleted stem cell transplant. The sequence derives from a boy younger than 18 with acute lymphoblastic leukemia, due to receive a stem cell transplant. The nucleotide sequence is TGTGCCAGCAGGCCCCAGGGATACGAGCAGTACTTC. Its product reads: CASRPQGYEQYF.